One sample yielded the 32 T cell receptor beta chains listed below, sequenced in a study of CD8 T cells in ankylosing spondylitis. TCRdb reprocessed the 5' RACE reads with MiXCR, giving one entry per CDR3 protein. In the table there are over 130,000 distinct CDR3 sequences, roughly 44% of which are singletons. Input material: synovial fluid, either unsorted or a sorted T cell fraction (not recorded which). These receptors came from a male donor with ankylosing spondylitis.

The gene calls are TRBV12-3 or TRBV12-4 and TRBJ2-7; TRBD1 matches at 7 bases. This CDR3 spans 15 amino acids. Trimming removed 3 bases from V and 2 bases from J; junction bases left unmatched: 7. The CDR3 loop is CASSFRQGTTYEQYF. In DNA, the CDR3 is TGTGCCAGCAGTTTTCGACAGGGAACAACCTACGAGCAGTACTTC.

The genes are TRBV5-6 and TRBJ1-3; TRBD1 might be the D (5 bases). V dropped 4 bases and J dropped 3 bases, with 8 bases sitting between them. The germline gives CDR1 SGHDT, CDR2 YYEEEE. CDR3 size: 13 residues. The CDR3 nucleotides are TGTGCCAGCAGCCCGGGGCTTGGAAACACCATATATTTT. Translated, it gives CASSPGLGNTIYF.

The chain employs TRBV5-1 and TRBJ1-1, with D unresolved. The CDR3 is 12 residues long. V was clipped by 5 bases and J by 11 bases, with 16 bases between them. CDR1 is SGHRS, CDR2 YFSETQ, per germline. The CDR3 is CASRAPSRRAFF. In DNA form, the CDR3 reads TGCGCCAGCAGAGCCCCGAGCCGACGGGCTTTCTTT.

V and J are TRBV11-1 and TRBJ2-1; TRBD2 matches at 12 bases. This CDR3 has 16 residues. The germline V gene has CDR1 SGHAT and CDR2 FQDESV (reference sequence). V was clipped by 6 bases and J by 7 bases; unmatched bases: 10. CDR3 region: CASRASSGGAGNEQFF. The DNA of the CDR3 is TGTGCCAGCAGGGCCTCTAGCGGGGGGGCGGGGAATGAGCAGTTCTTC.

The rearrangement uses TRBV27 and TRBJ2-7; D unclear. V was cut by 2 bases and J by 0 bases, with 11 bases left in between. Germline V gives CDR1 MNHEY, CDR2 SMNVEV (reference sequence). The CDR3 is 15 residues long. CDR3 nucleotide sequence: TGTGCCAGCAGTTTAAAGGTCGGCAGCTCCTACGAGCAGTACTTC. Residues: CASSLKVGSSYEQYF.

The chain joins TRBV27 to TRBJ1-2; the D gene is possibly TRBD1 (5 bases). The V end lost 0 bases, the J end lost 4 bases, and 12 bases lay between the germline ends. Germline V gene data show CDR1 as MNHEY and CDR2 as SMNVEV (reference sequence). The CDR3 spans 15 residues. The CDR3 DNA follows: TGTGCCAGCAGTTTATCCCTAGGGGTTGTCTATGGCTACACCTTC. Amino acid sequence: CASSLSLGVVYGYTF.

This clonotype was seen only a few times. The chain carries TRBV12-3 or TRBV12-4 and TRBJ2-2, with D possibly matching TRBD1 (6 bases). V was trimmed by 6 bases and J by 3 bases, leaving 14 bases between them. The CDR3 length is 15 residues. The CDR3 here is CASRAGTTHTGELFF. Here the CDR3 DNA reads TGTGCCAGCAGGGCTGGGACAACCCACACCGGGGAGCTGTTTTTT.

V gene TRBV6-5 combines with J gene TRBJ2-3, with D unclear. Germline V gene data show CDR1 as MNHEY and CDR2 as SVGAGI. Trimming took 0 bases from V and 4 from J, leaving 8 bases between them. The CDR3 length is 14 residues. The CDR3 reads CASSYSEAADTQYF. The CDR3 DNA sequence: TGTGCCAGCAGTTACTCGGAAGCAGCAGATACGCAGTATTTT.

The chain combines TRBV28 with TRBJ2-5, with 9 positions matching TRBD2. V was clipped by 2 bases and J by 2 bases; unmatched bases: 6. CDR3 length: 16 amino acids. Germline CDR1 reads MDHEN; CDR2 reads SYDVKM. CDR3 sequence: CASSLRASGTQETQYF. CDR3 DNA sequence: TGTGCCAGCAGTTTAAGGGCTAGCGGGACTCAAGAGACCCAGTACTTC.

A remark on this clonotype: One end of the junction varies from germline; a read error may be responsible. The gene calls are TRBV7-2 and TRBJ2-5; D is ambiguous. CDR3 size: 11 residues. Germline assignment: CDR1 SGHTA and CDR2 FQGNSA. CDR3 loop: CASSPQVTQYF. In nucleotides, the CDR3 is TGTGCCAGCAGCCCTCAAGTGACCCAGTACTTC.

The V gene is TRBV18, the J gene TRBJ2-7; D is unclear. With 6 bases removed from V and 0 bases from J, the gap between germline ends came to 12 bases. Germline CDR1 and CDR2: KGHSH and LQKENI. This CDR3 region has 14 residues. CDR3 in DNA: TGTGCCAGCTCCCGATTTCTGAGCTCCTACGAGCAGTACTTC. Protein product: CASSRFLSSYEQYF.

The rearrangement uses TRBV4-2 and TRBJ1-1; 10 bases agree with TRBD1. V shed 5 bases, J shed 0 bases, and the junction held 24 bases outside the gene matches. This CDR3 is built from 22 residues. Germline-derived CDR1 and CDR2 are LGHNA and YNFKEQ. The CDR3 DNA sequence: TGTGCCAGCAGCAAAATCTACGACAGGGGGCCTACCCGGGTCCCAATGAACACTGAAGCTTTCTTT. Amino acid sequence: CASSKIYDRGPTRVPMNTEAFF.

In this sample, this clonotype turned up a few times. The rearrangement joins TRBV12-3 or TRBV12-4 to TRBJ2-4; D is unclear. This CDR3 is 17 amino acids long. Trimming took 0 bases from V and 0 from J, leaving 12 bases between them. This CDR3 reads CASSLAYGLLAKNIQYF. CDR3 coding DNA: TGTGCCAGCAGTTTAGCGTACGGTTTACTAGCCAAAAACATTCAGTACTTC.

The gene calls are TRBV5-1 and TRBJ2-5; 13 bases align to TRBD2. This CDR3 is built from 16 residues. Trimming cost V 4 bases and J 1 base; bases outside gene matches: 4. CDR1 is SGHRS, CDR2 YFSETQ, per germline. The CDR3 DNA sequence: TGCGCCAGCAGCAGTTGGACTAGCGGGGGCCAAGAGACCCAGTACTTC. It translates to CASSSWTSGGQETQYF.

This chain links TRBV19 with TRBJ1-2; D is ambiguous. CDR1 and CDR2 (germline): LNHDA, SQIVND (reference sequence). V lost 5 bases and J lost 2, with 9 bases in between. The CDR3 is 13 amino acids. The CDR3 loop reads CASSVGHNYGYTF. The CDR3 bases are TGTGCCAGTAGTGTCGGTCACAACTATGGCTACACCTTC.

The rearrangement joins TRBV20-1 to TRBJ1-1, with 7 bases aligning to TRBD1. After removal of 5 bases from V and 3 bases from J, the junction contained 3 bases not matched to a gene. The CDR3 is made up of 12 amino acids. Germline assignment: CDR1 DFQATT and CDR2 SNEGSKA (reference sequence). The CDR3 coding sequence is TGCAGTGCTCCTACAGGGGACACTGAAGCTTTCTTT. Its translation: CSAPTGDTEAFF.

The gene calls are TRBV4-2 and TRBJ1-1; D is perhaps TRBD1 (5 bases). Trimming took off 4 bases at V and 9 bases at J, with 15 bases between the two ends. The germline V gene encodes CDR1 LGHNA and CDR2 YNFKEQ. The CDR3 sequence is 13 residues long. Here the CDR3 DNA reads TGTGCCAGCAGCCTTCTTCAGGGTCTTAAAGCTTTCTTT. Encoded protein: CASSLLQGLKAFF.

This rearrangement joins TRBV6-2 or TRBV6-3 to TRBJ2-4; D remains ambiguous. V was trimmed by 5 bases and J by 0 bases, leaving 11 bases between them. The CDR3 covers 15 residues. CDR1 MNHEY and CDR2 SVGEGT come from the germline V gene. This chain's CDR3 is CASSTPSLAKNIQYF. The CDR3 bases are TGTGCCAGCAGTACCCCCTCGCTAGCCAAAAACATTCAGTACTTC.

For the CDR3, the DNA is TGCAGTGCTAGAGACTACAGGGGGAACACTGAAGCTTTCTTT. Its translation: CSARDYRGNTEAFF. The V call is TRBV20-1, the J call TRBJ1-1, with TRBD1 matching 7 bases. Germline CDR1 is DFQATT and CDR2 is SNEGSKA (reference sequence). This CDR3 contains 14 residues. The V and J ends lost 0 bases and 1 base, in that order; junction bases with no gene match: 2.

This chain uses TRBV29-1 with TRBJ2-1; D ambiguous. Trimming shortened V by 0 bases and J by 2 bases, and 14 bases separated the two germline ends. The germline gives CDR1 SQVTM, CDR2 ANQGSEA. This CDR3 is built from 16 residues. This chain's CDR3 is CSVEELLGPPYNEQFF. CDR3 in DNA: TGCAGCGTTGAAGAGCTGCTGGGTCCCCCCTACAATGAGCAGTTCTTC.

The J gene is TRBJ2-1, the V gene TRBV5-1; 8 bases line up with TRBD2. Looked up from germline, CDR1 is SGHRS and CDR2 is YFSETQ. The CDR3 has 14 residues. The J segment lost 10 bases and the V segment lost 7 bases, leaving 13 bases of the junction unmatched. CDR3 bases: TGCGCCAGCTTCTTAGCGGGGTGGAGCGACGAGCAGTTCTTC. Encoded protein: CASFLAGWSDEQFF.

The CDR3 loop is CASSLQGATTEAFF. The DNA of the CDR3 is TGTGCCAGCAGTTTACAGGGGGCGACCACTGAAGCTTTCTTT. V is TRBV27 and J is TRBJ1-1; TRBD1 matches 8 bases. Germline CDR1 and CDR2: MNHEY and SMNVEV (reference sequence). CDR3 size: 14 residues. The junction had 3 bases not matched to a gene; V was cut back by 2 bases and J by 4 bases.

This clonotype occurred a few times. V usage is TRBV5-1 and J usage is TRBJ2-1; D is unclear. The CDR3 has 18 amino acids. Germline V gene lookup returns CDR1 SGHRS and CDR2 YFSETQ. Between the trimmed V and J ends, which lost 1 base and 4 bases, there was a span of 21 bases. This CDR3 is CASSLTNWVRMTYNEQFF. The CDR3 nucleotides read TGCGCCAGCAGCTTGACAAATTGGGTTCGGATGACGTACAATGAGCAGTTCTTC.

The V and J genes are TRBV5-1 and TRBJ2-5, with 9 bases matching TRBD1. The junction had 14 bases not matched to a gene; V was cut back by 6 bases and J by 2 bases. Germline-derived CDR1 and CDR2 are SGHRS and YFSETQ. The CDR3 runs to 17 residues. DNA of the CDR3: TGCGCCAGCATGATTCATGCAACAGACAGGGGGCAAGAGACCCAGTACTTC. This sequence encodes CASMIHATDRGQETQYF.

This clonotype was seen repeatedly, ten times or more. The genes are TRBV29-1 and TRBJ2-1; 11 bases are shared with TRBD2. Trimming removed 5 bases from V and 9 bases from J; junction bases left unmatched: 9. Per germline, CDR1 SQVTM and CDR2 ANQGSEA. The CDR3 is made up of 14 amino acids. CDR3 coding DNA: TGCAGCGTTACTGTAGCGGGAGGGATCGGTGAGCAGTTCTTC. It codes for CSVTVAGGIGEQFF.

This clonotype was detected only a few times. V gene TRBV20-1 combines with J gene TRBJ2-3; D might be TRBD2 (5 bases). This CDR3 is built from 15 residues. Trimming shortened V by 0 bases and J by 2 bases, and 12 bases separated the two germline ends. The germline V gene encodes CDR1 DFQATT and CDR2 SNEGSKA (reference sequence). CDR3 region: CSARERLADTDTQYF. CDR3 nucleotides: TGCAGTGCTAGAGAGCGGCTAGCTGACACAGATACGCAGTATTTT.

This chain uses TRBV29-1 with TRBJ1-1, with D perhaps TRBD1 (5 bases). The CDR3 is made up of 11 amino acids. V was pared by 6 bases and J by 10 bases, with 15 bases between. The V gene's germline CDR1 is SQVTM and CDR2 ANQGSEA. The CDR3: CSVTGIARAFF. CDR3 DNA sequence: TGCAGCGTCACAGGTATCGCGAGAGCTTTCTTT. Filled out from reference TRBV29-1 and TRBJ1-1, the complete variable domain reads SAVISQKPSRDICQRGTSLTIQCQVDSQVTMMFWYRQQPGQSLTLIATANQGSEATYESGFVIDKFPISRPNLTFSTLTVSNMSPEDSSIYLCSVTGIARAFFGQGTRLTVV.

This chain links TRBV7-2 with TRBJ2-5; the match to TRBD2 covers 11 bases. V lost 4 bases, J lost 5 bases, and 9 bases stayed unmatched. Germline-derived CDR1 and CDR2 are SGHTA and FQGNSA. This CDR3 has 16 residues. The CDR3 protein is CASSSQTSGTWETQYF. As DNA, the CDR3 is TGTGCCAGCAGCTCCCAGACTAGCGGGACTTGGGAGACCCAGTACTTC.

This clonotype was seen more than once but under ten times. This chain joins TRBV18 and TRBJ2-2; D tentatively fits TRBD1 or TRBD2 (5 bases each). CDR1 and CDR2 from the germline V gene are KGHSH and LQKENI. The V end lost 3 bases, the J end lost 4 bases, and 9 bases lay between the germline ends. This CDR3 region has 14 residues. The CDR3 coding sequence is TGTGCCAGCTCACCCTGGGACCTCACCGGGGAGCTGTTTTTT. Residues: CASSPWDLTGELFF.

This chain links TRBV7-3 with TRBJ2-7; no firm D call. The CDR3 totals 13 residues. Germline assignment: CDR1 SGHTA and CDR2 FQGTGA. The V gene lost 5 bases and the J gene lost 3 bases, with 11 bases spanning the gap. CDR3 nucleotides: TGTGCCAGCAGCCCTACCGGAAACTACGAGCAGTACTTC. This gives the protein CASSPTGNYEQYF.

The CDR3 loop reads CASSQVGGNYNEQFF. The CDR3 DNA is TGCGCCAGCAGCCAGGTCGGGGGCAACTACAATGAGCAGTTCTTC. The rearrangement joins TRBV4-1 to TRBJ2-1; possibly TRBD1 or TRBD2 for D (6 bases each). Trimming removed 3 bases from V and 3 bases from J, with 12 bases in between. The germline V gene encodes CDR1 MGHRA and CDR2 YSYEKL. This CDR3 spans 15 amino acids.

This clonotype occurred a few times. In nucleotides, the CDR3 is TGCGCCAGCAGCCAGGCCAGACGGGGCTCTGGAAACACCATATATTTT. Translating gives CASSQARRGSGNTIYF. The J gene is TRBJ1-3, the V gene TRBV4-3, with D hard to call. This CDR3 region has 16 residues. Germline-derived CDR1 and CDR2 are LGHNA and YSLEER. Deletions cut 3 bases from V and 0 bases from J, with 12 bases between.